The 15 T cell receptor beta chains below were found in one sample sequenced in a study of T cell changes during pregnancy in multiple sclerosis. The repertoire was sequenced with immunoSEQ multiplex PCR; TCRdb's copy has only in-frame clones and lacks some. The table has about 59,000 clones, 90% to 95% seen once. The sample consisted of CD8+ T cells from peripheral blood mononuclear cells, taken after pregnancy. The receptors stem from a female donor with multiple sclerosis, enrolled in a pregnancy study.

CDR3 sequence: CASSMGGLAGFYEQYF. Written as DNA, the CDR3 is TGTGCCAGTAGTATGGGGGGACTAGCGGGTTTCTACGAGCAGTACTTC. The chain uses TRBV19 and TRBJ2-7; the match to TRBD2 covers 12 bases. V gave up 3 bases and J gave up 3 bases; unmatched junction bases: 6. CDR1 is LNHDA and CDR2 is SQIVND in the germline V gene (reference sequence). CDR3 length equals 16 residues. Full variable domain (outside the CDR3, taken from reference TRBV19 and TRBJ2-7): DGGITQSPKYLFRKEGQNVTLSCEQNLNHDAMYWYRQDPGQGLRLIYYSQIVNDFQKGDIAEGYSVSREKKESFPLTVTSAQKNPTAFYLCASSMGGLAGFYEQYFGPGTRLTVT.

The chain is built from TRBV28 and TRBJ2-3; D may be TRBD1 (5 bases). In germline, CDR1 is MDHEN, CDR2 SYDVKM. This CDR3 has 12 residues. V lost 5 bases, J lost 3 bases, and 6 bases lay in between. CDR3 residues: CASSQGTDTQYF. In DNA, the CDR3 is TGTGCCAGCAGTCAGGGTACAGATACGCAGTATTTT. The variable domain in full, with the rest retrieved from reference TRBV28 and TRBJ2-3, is DVKVTQSSRYLVKRTGEKVFLECVQDMDHENMFWYRQDPGLGLRLIYFSYDVKMKEKGDIPEGYSVSREKKERFSLILESASTNQTSMYLCASSQGTDTQYFGPGTRLTVL.

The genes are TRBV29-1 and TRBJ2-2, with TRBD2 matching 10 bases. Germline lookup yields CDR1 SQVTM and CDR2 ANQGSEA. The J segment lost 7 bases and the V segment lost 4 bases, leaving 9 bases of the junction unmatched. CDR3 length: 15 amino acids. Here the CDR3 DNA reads TGCAGCGTTGTCGCTAGCGGGAGTTTGAACGGGGAGCTGTTTTTT. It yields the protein CSVVASGSLNGELFF.

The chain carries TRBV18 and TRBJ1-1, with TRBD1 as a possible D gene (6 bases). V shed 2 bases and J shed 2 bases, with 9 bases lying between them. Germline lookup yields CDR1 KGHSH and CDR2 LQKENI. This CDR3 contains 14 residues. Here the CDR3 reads CASSPGQTNTEAFF. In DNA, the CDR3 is TGTGCCAGCTCACCAGGACAGACTAACACTGAAGCTTTCTTT.

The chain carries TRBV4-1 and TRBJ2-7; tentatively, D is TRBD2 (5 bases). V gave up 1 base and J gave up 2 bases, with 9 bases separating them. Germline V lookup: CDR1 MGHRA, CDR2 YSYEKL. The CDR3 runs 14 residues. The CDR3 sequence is CASSQGTGTYEQYF. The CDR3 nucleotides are TGCGCCAGCAGCCAAGGGACGGGAACCTACGAGCAGTACTTC.

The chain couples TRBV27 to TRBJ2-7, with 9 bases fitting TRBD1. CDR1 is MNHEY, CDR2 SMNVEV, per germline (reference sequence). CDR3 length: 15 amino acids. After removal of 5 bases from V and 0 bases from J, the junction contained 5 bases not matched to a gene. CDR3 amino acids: CASSPGQGSSYEQYF. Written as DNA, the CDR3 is TGTGCCAGCAGTCCTGGACAGGGGAGCTCCTACGAGCAGTACTTC.

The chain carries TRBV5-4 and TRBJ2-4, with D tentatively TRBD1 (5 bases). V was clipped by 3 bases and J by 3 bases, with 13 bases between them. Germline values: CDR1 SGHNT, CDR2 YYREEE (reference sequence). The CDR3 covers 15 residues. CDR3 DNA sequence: TGTGCCAGCAGCTCAGGGAATGAGGACAAAAACATTCAGTACTTC. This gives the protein CASSSGNEDKNIQYF.

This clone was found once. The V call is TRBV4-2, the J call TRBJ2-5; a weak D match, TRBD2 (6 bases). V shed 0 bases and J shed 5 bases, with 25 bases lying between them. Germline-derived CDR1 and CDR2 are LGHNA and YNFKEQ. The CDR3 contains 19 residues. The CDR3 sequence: CASSQDEESAGSWRETQYF. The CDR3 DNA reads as TGTGCCAGCAGCCAAGATGAGGAATCTGCGGGATCTTGGAGGGAGACCCAGTACTTC.

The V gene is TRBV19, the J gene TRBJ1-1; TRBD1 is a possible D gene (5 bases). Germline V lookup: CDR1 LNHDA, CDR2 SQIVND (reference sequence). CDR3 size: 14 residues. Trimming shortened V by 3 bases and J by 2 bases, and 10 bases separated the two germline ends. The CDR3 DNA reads TGTGCCAGTAGTATCAGTCAGGGTAACACTGAAGCTTTCTTT. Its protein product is CASSISQGNTEAFF.

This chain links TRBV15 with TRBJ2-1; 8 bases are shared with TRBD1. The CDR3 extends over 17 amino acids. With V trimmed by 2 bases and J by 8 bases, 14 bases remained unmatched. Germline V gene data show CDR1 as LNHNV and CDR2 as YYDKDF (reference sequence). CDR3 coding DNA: TGTGCCACCAGCAGAATATTTAGGACAGGGTTTGACGATGAGCAGTTCTTC. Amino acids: CATSRIFRTGFDDEQFF. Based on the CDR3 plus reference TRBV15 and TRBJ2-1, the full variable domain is DAMVIQNPRYQVTQFGKPVTLSCSQTLNHNVMYWYQQKSSQAPKLLFHYYDKDFNNEADTPDNFQSRRPNTSFCFLDIRSPGLGDTAMYLCATSRIFRTGFDDEQFFGPGTRLTVL.

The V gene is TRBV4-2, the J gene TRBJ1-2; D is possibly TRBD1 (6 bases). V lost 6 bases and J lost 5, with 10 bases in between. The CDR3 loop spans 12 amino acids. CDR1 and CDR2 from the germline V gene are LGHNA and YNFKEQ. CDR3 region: CASRQGGYGYTF. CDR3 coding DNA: TGTGCCAGCAGACAGGGAGGGTATGGCTACACCTTC.

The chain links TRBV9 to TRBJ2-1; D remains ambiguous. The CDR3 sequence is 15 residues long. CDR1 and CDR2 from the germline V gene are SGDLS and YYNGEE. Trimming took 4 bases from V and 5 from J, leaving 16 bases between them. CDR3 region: CASSLSGLGDNEQFF. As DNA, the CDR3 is TGTGCCAGCAGCTTGTCCGGTCTTGGTGACAATGAGCAGTTCTTC. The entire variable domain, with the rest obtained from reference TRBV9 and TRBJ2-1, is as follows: DSGVTQTPKHLITATGQRVTLRCSPRSGDLSVYWYQQSLDQGLQFLIQYYNGEERAKGNILERFSAQQFPDLHSELNLSSLELGDSALYFCASSLSGLGDNEQFFGPGTRLTVL.

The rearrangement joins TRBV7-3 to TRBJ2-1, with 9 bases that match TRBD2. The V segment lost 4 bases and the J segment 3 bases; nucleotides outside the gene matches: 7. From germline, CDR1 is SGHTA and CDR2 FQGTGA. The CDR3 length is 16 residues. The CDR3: CASSSIAGANYNEQFF. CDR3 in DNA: TGTGCCAGCAGCTCCATAGCGGGGGCTAACTACAATGAGCAGTTCTTC.

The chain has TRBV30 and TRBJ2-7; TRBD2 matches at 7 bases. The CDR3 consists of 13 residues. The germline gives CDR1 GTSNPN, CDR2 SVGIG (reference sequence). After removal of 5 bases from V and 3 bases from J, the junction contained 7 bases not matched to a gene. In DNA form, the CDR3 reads TGTGCCTGGGTAAAAGCGGGATTCTACGAGCAGTACTTC. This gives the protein CAWVKAGFYEQYF.

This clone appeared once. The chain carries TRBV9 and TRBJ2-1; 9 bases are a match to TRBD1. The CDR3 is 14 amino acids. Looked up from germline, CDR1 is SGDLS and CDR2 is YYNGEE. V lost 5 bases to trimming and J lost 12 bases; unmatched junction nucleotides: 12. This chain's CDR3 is CASRSGQGPSVQFF. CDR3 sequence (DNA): TGTGCCAGCAGGTCAGGACAGGGGCCTTCTGTGCAGTTCTTC.